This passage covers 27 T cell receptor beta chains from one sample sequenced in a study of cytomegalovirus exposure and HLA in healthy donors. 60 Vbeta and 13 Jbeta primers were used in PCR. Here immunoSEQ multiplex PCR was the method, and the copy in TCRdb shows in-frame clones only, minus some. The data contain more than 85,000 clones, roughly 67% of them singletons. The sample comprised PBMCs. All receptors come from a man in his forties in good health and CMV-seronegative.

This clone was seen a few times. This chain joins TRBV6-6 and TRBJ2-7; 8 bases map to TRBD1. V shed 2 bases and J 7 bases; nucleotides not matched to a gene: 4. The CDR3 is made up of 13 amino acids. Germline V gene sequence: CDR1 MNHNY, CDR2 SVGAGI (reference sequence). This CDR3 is CASSYDRGQEQYF. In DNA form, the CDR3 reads TGTGCCAGCAGTTACGACAGGGGTCAAGAGCAGTACTTC.

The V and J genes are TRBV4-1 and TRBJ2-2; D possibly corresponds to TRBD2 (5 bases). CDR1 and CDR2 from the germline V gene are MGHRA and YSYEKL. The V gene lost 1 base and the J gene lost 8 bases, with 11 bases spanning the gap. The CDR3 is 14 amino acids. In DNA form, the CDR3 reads TGCGCCAGCAGCCAAGGTGTAGCGATGGGGGAGCTGTTTTTT. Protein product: CASSQGVAMGELFF.

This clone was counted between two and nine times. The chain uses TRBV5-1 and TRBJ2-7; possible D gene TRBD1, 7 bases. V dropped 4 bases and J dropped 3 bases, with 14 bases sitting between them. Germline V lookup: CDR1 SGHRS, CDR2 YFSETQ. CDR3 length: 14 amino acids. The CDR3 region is CASSPAGGFYEQYF. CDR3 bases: TGCGCCAGCAGCCCCGCAGGGGGGTTCTACGAGCAGTACTTC.

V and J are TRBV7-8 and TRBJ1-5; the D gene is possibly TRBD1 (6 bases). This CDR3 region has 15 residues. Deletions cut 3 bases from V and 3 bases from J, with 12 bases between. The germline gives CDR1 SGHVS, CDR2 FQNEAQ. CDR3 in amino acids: CASSFLGQHNQPQHF. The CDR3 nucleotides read TGTGCCAGCAGCTTCCTCGGACAGCACAATCAGCCCCAGCATTTT.

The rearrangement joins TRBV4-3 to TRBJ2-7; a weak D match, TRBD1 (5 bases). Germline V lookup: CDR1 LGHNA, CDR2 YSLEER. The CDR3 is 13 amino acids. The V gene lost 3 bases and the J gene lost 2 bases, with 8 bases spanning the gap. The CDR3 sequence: CASSQGQTYEQYF. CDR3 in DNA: TGCGCCAGCAGCCAGGGGCAAACCTACGAGCAGTACTTC.

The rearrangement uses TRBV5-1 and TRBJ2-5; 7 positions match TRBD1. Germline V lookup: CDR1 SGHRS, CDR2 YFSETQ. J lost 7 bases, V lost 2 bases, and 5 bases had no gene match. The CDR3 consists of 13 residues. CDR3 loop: CASSFGQETTQYF. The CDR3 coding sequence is TGCGCCAGCAGCTTTGGACAGGAGACGACCCAGTACTTC.

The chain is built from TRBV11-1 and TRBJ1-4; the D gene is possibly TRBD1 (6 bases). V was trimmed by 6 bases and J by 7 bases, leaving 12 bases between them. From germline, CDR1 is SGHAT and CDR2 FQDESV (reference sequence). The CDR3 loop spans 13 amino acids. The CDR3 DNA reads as TGTGCCAGCAGTTTGGGGGCCTCTGAAAAACTGTTTTTT. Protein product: CASSLGASEKLFF.

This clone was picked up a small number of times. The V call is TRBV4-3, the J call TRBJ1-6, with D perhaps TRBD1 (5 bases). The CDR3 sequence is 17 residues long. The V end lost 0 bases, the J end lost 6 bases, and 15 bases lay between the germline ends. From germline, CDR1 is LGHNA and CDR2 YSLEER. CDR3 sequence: CASSQDLMTAFNSPLHF. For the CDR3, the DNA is TGCGCCAGCAGCCAAGACCTGATGACAGCTTTTAATTCACCCCTCCACTTT.

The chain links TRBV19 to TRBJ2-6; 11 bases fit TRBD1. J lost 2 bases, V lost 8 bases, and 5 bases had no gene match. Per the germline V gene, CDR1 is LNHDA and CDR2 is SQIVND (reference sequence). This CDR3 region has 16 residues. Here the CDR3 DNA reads TGTGCCAGTCAGTCGGGACAGGGGGCTGGGGCCAACGTCCTGACTTTC. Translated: CASQSGQGAGANVLTF.

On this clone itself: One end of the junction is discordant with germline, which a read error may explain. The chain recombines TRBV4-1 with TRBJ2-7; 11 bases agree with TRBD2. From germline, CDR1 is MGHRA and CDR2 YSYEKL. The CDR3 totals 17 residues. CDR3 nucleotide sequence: TGCGCCAGCAGCGAAGAACATCTAGCGGGGGGCTCCTACGAGCAGTACTTC. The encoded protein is CASSEEHLAGGSYEQYF.

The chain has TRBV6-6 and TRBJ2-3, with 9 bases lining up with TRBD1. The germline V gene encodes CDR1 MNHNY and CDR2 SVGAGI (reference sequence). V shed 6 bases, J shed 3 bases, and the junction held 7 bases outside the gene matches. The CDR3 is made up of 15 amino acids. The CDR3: CASRVPGQGTDTQYF. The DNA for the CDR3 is TGTGCCAGCAGAGTCCCGGGACAGGGAACAGATACGCAGTATTTT.

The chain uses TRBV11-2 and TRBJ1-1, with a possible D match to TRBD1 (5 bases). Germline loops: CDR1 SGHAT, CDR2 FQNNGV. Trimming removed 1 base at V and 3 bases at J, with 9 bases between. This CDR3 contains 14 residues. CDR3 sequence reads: CASSLGGGDTEAFF. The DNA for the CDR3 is TGTGCCAGCAGCTTAGGGGGAGGGGACACTGAAGCTTTCTTT. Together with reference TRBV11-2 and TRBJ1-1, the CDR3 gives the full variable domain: EAGVAQSPRYKIIEKRQSVAFWCNPISGHATLYWYQQILGQGPKLLIQFQNNGVVDDSQLPKDRFSAERLKGVDSTLKIQPAKLEDSAVYLCASSLGGGDTEAFFGQGTRLTVV.

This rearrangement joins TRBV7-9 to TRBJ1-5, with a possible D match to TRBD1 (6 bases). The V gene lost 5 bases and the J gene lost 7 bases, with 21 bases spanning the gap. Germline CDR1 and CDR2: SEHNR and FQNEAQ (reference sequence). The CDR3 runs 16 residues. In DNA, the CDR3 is TGTGCCAGCAGCAGGACAAGGGAAGGGGGAGGGCAGCCCCAGCATTTT. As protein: CASSRTREGGGQPQHF.

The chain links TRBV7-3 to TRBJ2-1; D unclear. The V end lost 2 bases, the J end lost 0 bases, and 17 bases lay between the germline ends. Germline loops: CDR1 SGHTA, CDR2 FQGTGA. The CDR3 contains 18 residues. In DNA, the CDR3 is TGTGCCAGCAGCTTACTAAGTTCAACAGCTCGCTCCTACAATGAGCAGTTCTTC. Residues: CASSLLSSTARSYNEQFF.

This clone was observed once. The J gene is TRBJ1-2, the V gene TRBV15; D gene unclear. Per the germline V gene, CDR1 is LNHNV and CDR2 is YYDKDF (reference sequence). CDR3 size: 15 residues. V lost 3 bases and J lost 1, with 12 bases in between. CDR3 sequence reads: CATSSAQTDNYGYTF. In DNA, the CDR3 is TGTGCCACCAGCAGTGCTCAGACTGATAACTATGGCTACACCTTC.

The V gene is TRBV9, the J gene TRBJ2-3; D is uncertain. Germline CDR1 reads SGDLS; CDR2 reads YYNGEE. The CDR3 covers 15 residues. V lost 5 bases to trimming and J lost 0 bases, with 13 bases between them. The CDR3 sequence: CASSAQVASTDTQYF. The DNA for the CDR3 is TGTGCCAGCAGTGCCCAGGTTGCTAGCACAGATACGCAGTATTTT.

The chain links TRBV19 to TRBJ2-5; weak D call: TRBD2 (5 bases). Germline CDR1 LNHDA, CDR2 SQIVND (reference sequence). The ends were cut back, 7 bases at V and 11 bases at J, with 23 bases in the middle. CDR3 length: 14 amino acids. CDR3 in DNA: TGTGCCAGTACCCCCGGGAAGAGCCCGGAGGAGCAGTACTTC. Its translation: CASTPGKSPEEQYF.

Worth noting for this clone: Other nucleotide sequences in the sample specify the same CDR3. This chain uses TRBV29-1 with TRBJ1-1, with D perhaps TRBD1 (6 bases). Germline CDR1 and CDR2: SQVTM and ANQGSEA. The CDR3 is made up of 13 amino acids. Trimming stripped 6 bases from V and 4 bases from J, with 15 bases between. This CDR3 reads CSVATGYITEAFF. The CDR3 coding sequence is TGCAGCGTGGCCACAGGGTATATCACTGAAGCTTTCTTT.

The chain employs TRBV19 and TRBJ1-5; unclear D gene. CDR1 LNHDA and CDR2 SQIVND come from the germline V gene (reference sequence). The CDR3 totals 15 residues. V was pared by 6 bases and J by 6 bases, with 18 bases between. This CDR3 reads CASSPEVNSGQPQHF. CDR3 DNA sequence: TGTGCCAGTAGCCCTGAAGTTAATAGCGGTCAGCCCCAGCATTTT.

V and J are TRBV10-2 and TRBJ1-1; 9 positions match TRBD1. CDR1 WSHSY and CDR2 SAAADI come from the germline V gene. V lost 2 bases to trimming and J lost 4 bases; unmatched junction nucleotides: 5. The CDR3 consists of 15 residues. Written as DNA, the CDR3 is TGCGCCAGCAGTGAGCCGAGGACAGGGGTCACTGAAGCTTTCTTT. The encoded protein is CASSEPRTGVTEAFF.

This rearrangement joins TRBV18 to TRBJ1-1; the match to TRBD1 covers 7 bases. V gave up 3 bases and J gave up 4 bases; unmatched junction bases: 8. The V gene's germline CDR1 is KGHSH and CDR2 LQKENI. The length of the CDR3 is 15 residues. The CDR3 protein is CASSPQGGGGTEAFF. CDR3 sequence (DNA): TGTGCCAGCTCACCCCAGGGGGGAGGTGGCACTGAAGCTTTCTTT.

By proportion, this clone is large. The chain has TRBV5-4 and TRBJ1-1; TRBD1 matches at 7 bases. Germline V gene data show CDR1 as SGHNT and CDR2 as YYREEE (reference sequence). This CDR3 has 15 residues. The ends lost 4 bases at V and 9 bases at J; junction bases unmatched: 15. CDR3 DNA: TGTGCCAGCAGCCTCTCCTTGTACAGGGGAACTAAAGCTTTCTTT. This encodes CASSLSLYRGTKAFF.

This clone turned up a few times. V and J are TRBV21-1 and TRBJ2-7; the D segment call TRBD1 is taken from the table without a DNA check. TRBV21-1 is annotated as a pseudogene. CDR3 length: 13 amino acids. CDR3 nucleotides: TGTGCCAGCAGCCGATGGACAGGGCACGAGCAGTACTTC. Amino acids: CASSRWTGHEQYF.

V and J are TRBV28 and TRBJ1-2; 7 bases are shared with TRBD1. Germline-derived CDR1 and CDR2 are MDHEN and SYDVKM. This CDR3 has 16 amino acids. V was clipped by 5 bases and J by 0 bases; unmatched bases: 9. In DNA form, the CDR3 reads TGTGCCAGCAGTCCCACCCAGGGGGAAACTAACTATGGCTACACCTTC. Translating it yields CASSPTQGETNYGYTF.

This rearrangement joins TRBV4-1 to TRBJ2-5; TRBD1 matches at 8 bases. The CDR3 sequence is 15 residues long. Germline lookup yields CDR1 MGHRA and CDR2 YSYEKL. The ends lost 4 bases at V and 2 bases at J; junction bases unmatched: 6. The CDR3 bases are TGCGCCAGCAGCCGCCGGACAGGGACGCAAGAGACCCAGTACTTC. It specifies CASSRRTGTQETQYF.

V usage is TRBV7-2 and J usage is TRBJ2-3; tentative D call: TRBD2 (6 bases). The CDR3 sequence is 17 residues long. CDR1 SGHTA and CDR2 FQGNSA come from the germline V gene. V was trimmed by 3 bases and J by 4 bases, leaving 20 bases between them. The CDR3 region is CASSFPLDLGLSDTQYF. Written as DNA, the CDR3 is TGTGCCAGCAGCTTCCCACTGGACTTAGGACTATCAGATACGCAGTATTTT. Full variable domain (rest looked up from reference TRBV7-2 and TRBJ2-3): GAGVSQSPSNKVTEKGKDVELRCDPISGHTALYWYRQSLGQGLEFLIYFQGNSAPDKSGLPSDRFSAERTGGSVSTLTIQRTQQEDSAVYLCASSFPLDLGLSDTQYFGPGTRLTVL.

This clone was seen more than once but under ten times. CDR3 in amino acids: CASSRGQFLNTGELFF. CDR3 coding DNA: TGTGCCAGCAGCCGGGGACAGTTCTTGAACACCGGGGAGCTGTTTTTT. J is TRBJ2-2 and V is TRBV5-6; 7 nucleotides agree with TRBD1. Germline V gives CDR1 SGHDT, CDR2 YYEEEE. The CDR3 runs 16 residues. The J segment lost 1 base and the V segment lost 4 bases, leaving 7 bases of the junction unmatched.